Described below is a single T cell receptor beta chain sequence and its context. Its antigen is currently unknown. With 3 bases removed from V and 2 bases from J, the gap between germline ends came to 13 bases. From germline, CDR1 is SGHTA and CDR2 FQGTGA. The CDR3 totals 15 residues. This entry comes from a study of cytomegalovirus exposure and HLA in healthy donors. Findings and limits, study-wide: Published work reported that the classifier diagnosed cytomegalovirus status with high specificity and sensitivity. Indistinguishable V segments, including TRBV6-2 and TRBV6-3, were excluded.

The PCR had 60 Vbeta and 13 Jbeta primers. The method was immunoSEQ multiplex PCR; TCRdb's version includes in-frame clones alone and lacks a portion of them. There are 280,000 or so clones in the sample; approximately 90% occur only once, and roughly 2.3% lies in the top ten. The gene calls are TRBV7-3 and TRBJ2-5; tentative D call: TRBD2 (6 bases). The sample taken for sequencing was PBMCs. This receptor was obtained from a woman under 30 in good health and CMV-seronegative. CDR3 in amino acids: CASSFGAGLQETQYF. The CDR3 DNA is TGTGCCAGCAGCTTTGGCGCGGGGCTACAAGAGACCCAGTACTTC. Based on the CDR3 plus reference TRBV7-3 and TRBJ2-5, the full variable domain is GAGVSQTPSNKVTEKGKYVELRCDPISGHTALYWYRQSLGQGPEFLIYFQGTGAADDSGLPNDRFFAVRPEGSVSTLKIQRTERGDSAVYLCASSFGAGLQETQYFGPGTRLLVL.